Shown below are 9 T cell receptor beta chains from a single sample sequenced in a study of cytomegalovirus exposure and HLA in healthy donors. Primers included in the PCR were 60 Vbeta and 13 Jbeta primers. TCRdb keeps only in-frame clones here, not all; method: immunoSEQ multiplex PCR. This sample has some 91,000 clones, with about three quarters found just once. Sequencing was done on a sample of PBMCs. Receptors originate from a man in his forties in good health and CMV-seropositive.

In nucleotides, the CDR3 is TGTGCCAGCAGCGCCGAACAGGGGGGAGACACTGAAGCTTTCTTT. Protein: CASSAEQGGDTEAFF. The J gene is TRBJ1-1, the V gene TRBV9; 8 positions match TRBD1. The CDR3 totals 15 residues. Germline V gene data show CDR1 as SGDLS and CDR2 as YYNGEE. With V trimmed by 3 bases and J by 3 bases, 7 bases remained unmatched.

CDR3 residues: CSVGGINYGYTF. The CDR3, as DNA: TGCAGCGTGGGCGGGATTAACTATGGCTACACCTTC. This chain connects TRBV29-1 to TRBJ1-2, with unresolved D. Trimming shortened V by 6 bases and J by 1 base, and 9 bases separated the two germline ends. Germline assignment: CDR1 SQVTM and CDR2 ANQGSEA. CDR3 length equals 12 residues. Supplemented by reference TRBV29-1 and TRBJ1-2, the full variable domain reads SAVISQKPSRDICQRGTSLTIQCQVDSQVTMMFWYRQQPGQSLTLIATANQGSEATYESGFVIDKFPISRPNLTFSTLTVSNMSPEDSSIYLCSVGGINYGYTFGSGTRLTVV.

CDR3 sequence: CASSWNGPPGNQPQHF. CDR3 in DNA: TGTGCCAGCAGCTGGAATGGGCCTCCAGGCAATCAGCCCCAGCATTTT. V and J are TRBV2 and TRBJ1-5; D unresolved. Per germline, CDR1 SNHLY and CDR2 FYNNEI. This CDR3 spans 16 amino acids. Trimming took 6 bases from V and 2 from J, leaving 17 bases between them.

The chain joins TRBV5-1 to TRBJ1-4, with 8 positions matching TRBD1. The CDR3 length is 14 residues. CDR1 is SGHRS and CDR2 is YFSETQ in the germline V gene. J gave up 6 bases and V 5 bases, and 6 bases lay outside the gene matches. Written as DNA, the CDR3 is TGCGCCAGCAGGCAGGGGGCGGGGGATGAAAAACTGTTTTTT. This sequence encodes CASRQGAGDEKLFF.

This chain uses TRBV28 with TRBJ2-6; 7 nucleotides match TRBD1. Germline trimming cut 3 bases from V and 0 bases from J; bases unmatched to any gene: 11. CDR3 size: 19 residues. The germline V gene has CDR1 MDHEN and CDR2 SYDVKM. CDR3 residues: CASSFWTGQLYSGANVLTF. CDR3 DNA sequence: TGTGCCAGCAGTTTTTGGACAGGACAACTCTACTCTGGGGCCAACGTCCTGACTTTC.

A single count supports this clone. J is TRBJ1-5 and V is TRBV28, with a tentative D call TRBD1 (6 bases). Germline-derived CDR1 and CDR2 are MDHEN and SYDVKM. Between the trimmed V and J ends, which lost 10 bases and 11 bases, there was a span of 15 bases. The length of the CDR3 is 11 residues. Written as DNA, the CDR3 is TGTGCCACGACCAGGGGTGGCGCCCAGCATTTT. It translates to CATTRGGAQHF.

The chain is built from TRBV2 and TRBJ2-2, with 8 bases identical to TRBD1. There are 15 residues in the CDR3. Trimming took 6 bases from V and 3 from J; bases not matched to a gene: 6. Germline loops: CDR1 SNHLY, CDR2 FYNNEI. The CDR3 loop is CASRVQGVDTGELFF. CDR3 DNA: TGTGCCAGCAGGGTACAGGGGGTGGACACCGGGGAGCTGTTTTTT.

V is TRBV29-1 and J is TRBJ1-2; tentatively, D is TRBD1 (6 bases). CDR1 SQVTM and CDR2 ANQGSEA come from the germline V gene. This CDR3 region has 14 residues. The V and J ends lost 5 bases and 3 bases respectively, with 16 bases between them. CDR3 sequence: CSVLNLNRDYGYTF. CDR3 DNA: TGCAGCGTTCTAAACCTAAACAGGGACTATGGCTACACCTTC.

The sample holds one count of this clone. V and J are TRBV15 and TRBJ1-1; no firm D call. The germline V gene encodes CDR1 LNHNV and CDR2 YYDKDF (reference sequence). Between the trimmed V and J ends, which lost 8 bases and 7 bases, there was a span of 11 bases. This CDR3 spans 11 amino acids. In nucleotides, the CDR3 is TGTGCCACCGGTGATTACAATGAAGCTTTCTTT. Translation: CATGDYNEAFF.